The 9 T cell receptor beta chains given below trace back to one sample, sequenced in a study of T-cell reconstitution after alpha-beta-depleted transplantation in children. TCRbeta library construction was performed incorporating unique molecular identifiers. TCRdb fed the PCR reads into MiXCR, producing one record per CDR3 protein. The profile covers around 300,000 distinct CDR3 sequences, with around 25% appearing a single time and around 9.9% taken by the ten largest. The source was PBMCs, mostly from graft donor cells, collected 180 days after TCRalphabeta/CD19-depleted stem cell transplant. The receptors originated from a male patient aged 10-17 years who had a stem cell transplant for acute lymphoblastic leukemia, so the T cells may come from the graft donor.

The chain has TRBV7-6 and TRBJ2-7; 10 bases line up with TRBD2. CDR1 is SGHVS and CDR2 is FNYEAQ in the germline V gene. Losses at the gene ends were 6 bases for V and 4 bases for J; bases not matched to a gene: 12. The CDR3 sequence is 16 residues long. The CDR3 protein is CASSSVSGRPRYEQYF. As DNA, the CDR3 is TGTGCCAGCAGTTCGGTTAGCGGGAGGCCGCGGTACGAGCAGTACTTC.

The table lists this clonotype with a few counts. J is TRBJ2-3 and V is TRBV29-1, with D perhaps matching TRBD2 (6 bases). The CDR3 has 13 amino acids. Trimming pared 1 base from V and 5 bases from J, leaving 10 bases between. Germline V gives CDR1 SQVTM, CDR2 ANQGSEA. The CDR3 DNA is TGCAGCGTTGAAGGGAGGGCCAAAGATACGCAGTATTTT. This codes for CSVEGRAKDTQYF.

The chain combines TRBV20-1 with TRBJ2-7; D remains ambiguous. V lost 5 bases, J lost 0 bases, and 29 bases lay in between. The CDR3 totals 19 residues. The V gene's germline CDR1 is DFQATT and CDR2 SNEGSKA (reference sequence). The CDR3 DNA follows: TGCAGTGCTCCGACGTGGGTGGCGTCCTTCCCCAAAAGCTCCTACGAGCAGTACTTC. It yields the protein CSAPTWVASFPKSSYEQYF.

This clonotype showed up just a few times. The V and J genes are TRBV12-3 or TRBV12-4 and TRBJ2-5; D call uncertain. Trimming removed 2 bases at V and 7 bases at J, with 8 bases between. There are 12 residues in the CDR3. This chain's CDR3 is CASSLLDGTQYF. The CDR3, as DNA: TGTGCCAGCAGTTTACTAGACGGGACCCAGTACTTC.

The chain has TRBV6-5 and TRBJ1-6; 8 bases line up with TRBD1. V shed 2 bases and J 7 bases; nucleotides not matched to a gene: 7. The germline V gene has CDR1 MNHEY and CDR2 SVGAGI. CDR3 length: 16 residues. The CDR3, as DNA: TGTGCCAGCAGTTACGCGTCGACAGGGGACAATTCACCCCTCCACTTT. This sequence encodes CASSYASTGDNSPLHF.

This chain uses TRBV7-9 with TRBJ2-7, with a possible D match to TRBD2 (5 bases). CDR3 length: 14 residues. Between the trimmed V and J ends, which lost 5 bases and 0 bases, there was a span of 11 bases. The germline V gene encodes CDR1 SEHNR and CDR2 FQNEAQ (reference sequence). CDR3 DNA: TGTGCCAGCAGCCATCGACGGGGCTCCTACGAGCAGTACTTC. Its protein product is CASSHRRGSYEQYF. The whole variable domain, filled in from reference TRBV7-9 and TRBJ2-7, reads DTGVSQNPRHKITKRGQNVTFRCDPISEHNRLYWYRQTLGQGPEFLTYFQNEAQLEKSRLLSDRFSAERPKGSFSTLEIQRTEQGDSAMYLCASSHRRGSYEQYFGPGTRLTVT.

The V gene is TRBV4-1, the J gene TRBJ2-7; TRBD2 matches 10 bases. Germline V lookup: CDR1 MGHRA, CDR2 YSYEKL. CDR3 length: 17 amino acids. V lost 4 bases, J lost 3 bases, and 12 bases stayed unmatched. The CDR3 DNA reads TGCGCCAGCAGCCCCGGACTAGCGGATTTAGGCGTCTACGAGCAGTACTTC. Translating gives CASSPGLADLGVYEQYF.

This clonotype has a count of ten or more. The chain combines TRBV29-1 with TRBJ2-2; D might be TRBD1 (6 bases). The ends were cut back, 6 bases at V and 0 bases at J, with 8 bases in the middle. Germline V gives CDR1 SQVTM, CDR2 ANQGSEA. This CDR3 region has 13 residues. CDR3 protein: CSVGTSNTGELFF. In nucleotides, the CDR3 is TGCAGCGTGGGGACATCGAACACCGGGGAGCTGTTTTTT.

This chain connects TRBV2 to TRBJ2-1; tentative D call: TRBD1 (5 bases). V shed 7 bases and J shed 8 bases, with 21 bases lying between them. The CDR3 sequence is 15 residues long. Germline CDR1 is SNHLY and CDR2 is FYNNEI. The CDR3, as DNA: TGTGCCAGCAACCCAGGGTCGGTTAGCCGGGATGAGCAGTTCTTC. This encodes CASNPGSVSRDEQFF.